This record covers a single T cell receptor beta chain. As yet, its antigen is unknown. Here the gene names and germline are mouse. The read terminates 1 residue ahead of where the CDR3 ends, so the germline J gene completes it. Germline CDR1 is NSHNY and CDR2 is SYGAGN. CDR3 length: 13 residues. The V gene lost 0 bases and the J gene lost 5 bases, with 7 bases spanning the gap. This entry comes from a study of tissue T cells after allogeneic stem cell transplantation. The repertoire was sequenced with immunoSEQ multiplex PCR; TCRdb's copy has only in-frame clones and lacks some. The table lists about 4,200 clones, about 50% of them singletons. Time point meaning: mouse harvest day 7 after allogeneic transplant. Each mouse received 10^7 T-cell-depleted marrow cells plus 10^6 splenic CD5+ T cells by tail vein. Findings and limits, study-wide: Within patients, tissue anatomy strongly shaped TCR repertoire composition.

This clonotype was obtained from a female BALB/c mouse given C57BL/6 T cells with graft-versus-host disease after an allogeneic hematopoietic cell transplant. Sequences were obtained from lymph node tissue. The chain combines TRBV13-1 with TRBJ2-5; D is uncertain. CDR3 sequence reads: CASSDAPPDTQYF. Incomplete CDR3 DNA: TGTGCCAGCAGTGATGCACCCCCAGACACCCAGTAC.